The text below deals with one T cell receptor (beta chain). The data were taken from a study of blood T cell repertoires in COVID-19. On the study more broadly: From the United States, Italy and Spain came samples of acute and convalescent COVID-19.

Here immunoSEQ multiplex PCR was the method, and the copy in TCRdb shows in-frame clones only, minus some. The profile covers some 150,000 clones, with about four fifths appearing a single time and about 14% taken by the ten largest. The CDR3 totals 17 residues. Germline V CDR1 and CDR2: SGHAT, FQNNGV. V trimming: 5 bases; J trimming: 5 bases; junction bases outside the gene matches: 14. Material: peripheral blood. The origin of this receptor is a woman aged 80 or over with acute or convalescent COVID-19. The chain couples TRBV11-2 to TRBJ2-1; TRBD2 aligns across 8 bases. CDR3: CASSTLGRTSSHNEQFF. The CDR3 DNA reads as TGTGCCAGCAGCACTCTCGGGAGGACTAGCTCTCACAATGAGCAGTTCTTC.